A selection of T cell receptor beta chains follows, all from one sample in a study of regulatory and conventional T cells in RAG deficiency. Clones were sequenced by immunoSEQ multiplex PCR, and TCRdb holds only the in-frame ones, with some missing. In the table there are 25,000 to 35,000 clones, approximately 90% of which are singletons. This sample also belongs to another study, concerning regulatory T cells.

Sequencing was done on a sample of CD8+ T cells sorted from blood. The receptors were gathered from a human donor in good health. Both conserved end residues are part of each CDR3. Fields, in order: clone size, V gene, D gene, J gene, CDR3 DNA, CDR3 protein. The D gene is left open where the match is weak. Part of the rows lack a size; the others show once, few, many or a class for expanded clones.

>once|TRBV5-6|NA|TRBJ1-5
TGTGCCAGCAGCTTTCAGGGTGGCAATCAGCCCCAGCATTTT
CASSFQGGNQPQHF
>NA|TRBV7-9|TRBD1|TRBJ1-2
TGTGCCAGCAGCAACCGGGACAGGGCCAACTATGGCTACACCTTC
CASSNRDRANYGYTF
>NA|TRBV9|NA|TRBJ2-1
TGTGCCAGCAGCGGGCCCCCCCCAGGGCAGAAGTGTCGCAATGAGCAGTTCTTC
CASSGPPPGQKCRNEQFF
>NA|TRBV18|TRBD1|TRBJ1-2
TGTGCCAGCTCACCCTCCGGGACAGGGTTCTATGGCTACACCTTC
CASSPSGTGFYGYTF
>NA|TRBV9|TRBD2|TRBJ2-1
TGTGCCAGCAGCGCGGACGGGGAGGGGTACAATGAGCAGTTCTTC
CASSADGEGYNEQFF
>NA|TRBV6-1|NA|TRBJ2-7
TGTGCCAGCATGGGGTCCTACGAGCAGTACTTC
CASMGSYEQYF
>NA|TRBV2|NA|TRBJ1-5
TGTGCCAGCAATCCCGGGGGAATTATTCAGCCCCAGCATTTT
CASNPGGIIQPQHF
>NA|TRBV27|NA|TRBJ1-4
TGTGCCAGCAGTTTATATCCGCCGGGGGGCGAAAAACTGTTTTTT
CASSLYPPGGEKLFF
>NA|TRBV5-1|NA|TRBJ2-5
TGCGCCAGCAGCTTCGAGGGGGGCGGAGAGACCCAGTACTTC
CASSFEGGGETQYF
>NA|TRBV23-1|NA|TRBJ2-7
TGCGCCAGCAGTCAAGCGGAACTAAGGAGCTCCTACGAGCAGTACTTC
CASSQAELRSSYEQYF
>NA|TRBV9|TRBD2|TRBJ2-1
TGTGCCAGCAGCGCGCCACTAGCGGGGGGTTACTCCTACAATGAGCAGTTCTTC
CASSAPLAGGYSYNEQFF
>NA|TRBV7-3|NA|TRBJ1-1
TGTGCCAGCAGCTTATCCGGGGGCACTGAAGCTTTCTTT
CASSLSGGTEAFF
>NA|TRBV6-5|NA|TRBJ2-2
TGTGCCAGCAGTTTATGGCGGGAGAACACCGGGGAGCTGTTTTTT
CASSLWRENTGELFF
>NA|TRBV27|TRBD2|TRBJ2-7
TGTGCCAGCAGAACTCTCGCGGGGGGCTACGAGCAGTACTTC
CASRTLAGGYEQYF